This T cell receptor beta chain was identified during a study of cytomegalovirus exposure and HLA in healthy donors. Study information: Of the donors genotyped, approximately 410 in all, less than 90% fell in the Caucasian-associated ancestry cluster.

On this clone: The antigen remains unidentified.

PCR employed 60 Vbeta and 13 Jbeta primers. Only in-frame clones appear in the TCRdb table, and some are missing; sequencing was by immunoSEQ multiplex PCR. The repertoire holds 150,000 to 200,000 clones, with roughly 90% as singletons. Findings and caveats of the study: TCR beta chains numbering 164 were designated cytomegalovirus-associated.

After removal of 1 base from V and 5 bases from J, the junction contained 11 bases not matched to a gene. In germline, CDR1 is LNHNV, CDR2 YYDKDF (reference sequence). The CDR3 has 17 amino acids. The specimen sequenced was PBMCs. The TCR sequence derives from a girl under three years old in good health and CMV-seronegative. The chain recombines TRBV15 with TRBJ2-5, with TRBD2 matching 9 bases. The DNA for the CDR3 is TGTGCCACCAGCAGAGGGGCTAGCGGGACGACATGGGAGACCCAGTACTTC. It translates to CATSRGASGTTWETQYF. The variable domain in full, completed from reference TRBV15 and TRBJ2-5, reads DAMVIQNPRYQVTQFGKPVTLSCSQTLNHNVMYWYQQKSSQAPKLLFHYYDKDFNNEADTPDNFQSRRPNTSFCFLDIRSPGLGDTAMYLCATSRGASGTTWETQYFGPGTRLLVL.